These 18 T cell receptor beta chains were sequenced from one sample in a study of vaccination effects on CD4 cells after COVID-19. Their antigens are not known. The assay was immunoSEQ multiplex PCR, and TCRdb's table has in-frame clones only and misses some. The sample lists roughly 15,000 clones; around 80% were seen once. Expansion of antigen-specific CD4+ T cells with viral peptide pools was carried out by the ViraFEST assay before sequencing. Once cultured for approximately ten days, the cells underwent separation to obtain CD4+ T cells. This individual contracted SARS-CoV-2 between March and December 2020, as verified by PCR. Each participant was given two doses of one vaccine (BNT162b2 or mRNA-1273). This sample comprised CD4+ T cells from PBMCs cultured with SARS-CoV-2 spike peptides, obtained after COVID-19 vaccination. These receptors were collected from a human donor who had a prior SARS-CoV-2 infection.

The genes are TRBV10-3 and TRBJ1-2, with D possibly being TRBD1 (6 bases). The germline V gene has CDR1 ENHRY and CDR2 SYGVKD. Trimming pared 10 bases from V and 0 bases from J, leaving 24 bases between. This CDR3 is built from 17 residues. CDR3 DNA: TGTGCCAGCGAGGGGGGAGGAACAGGGAAAGCTAACTATGGCTACACCTTC. Amino acids: CASEGGGTGKANYGYTF.

This rearrangement joins TRBV28 to TRBJ1-5; D perhaps matches TRBD1 (6 bases). Trimming removed 2 bases from V and 2 bases from J, with 22 bases in between. This CDR3 spans 19 amino acids. Germline lookup yields CDR1 MDHEN and CDR2 SYDVKM. CDR3 sequence reads: CASSLPGGRSGRGNQPQHF. The CDR3 bases are TGTGCCAGCAGTTTACCGGGGGGGCGTTCGGGTAGAGGCAATCAGCCCCAGCATTTT.

In DNA, the CDR3 is TGTGCCAGCAAACCCAAAGGACTAGCGGGGGGGCTCTGGGAGACCCAGTACTTC. It codes for CASKPKGLAGGLWETQYF. The rearrangement links TRBV7-2 to TRBJ2-5; 15 bases map to TRBD2. Germline V gives CDR1 SGHTA, CDR2 FQGNSA. The length of the CDR3 is 18 residues. V lost 7 bases, J lost 5 bases, and 14 bases stayed unmatched.

This clone was seen more than once but under ten times. The chain joins TRBV5-4 to TRBJ2-2, with D perhaps matching TRBD1 (6 bases). Per the germline V gene, CDR1 is SGHNT and CDR2 is YYREEE (reference sequence). The V end was cut by 4 bases, the J end by 6 bases, with 13 bases between. This CDR3 is 14 amino acids long. The CDR3 region has the DNA TGTGCCAGCAGCCTAGGACAGACCCCCGGGGAGCTGTTTTTT. It yields the protein CASSLGQTPGELFF.

The rearrangement uses TRBV2 and TRBJ2-5; 7 bases line up with TRBD2. CDR1 is SNHLY, CDR2 FYNNEI, per germline. CDR3 size: 15 residues. J gave up 5 bases and V 2 bases, and 8 bases lay outside the gene matches. DNA of the CDR3: TGTGCCAGCAGTGAACGAGGGAGGGGAAGCGAGACCCAGTACTTC. Its protein product is CASSERGRGSETQYF.

The chain links TRBV4-2 to TRBJ1-2; D perhaps matches TRBD1 (6 bases). The CDR3 has 15 amino acids. The germline V gene has CDR1 LGHNA and CDR2 YNFKEQ. Trimming removed 4 bases at V and 3 bases at J, with 15 bases between. The CDR3 nucleotides read TGTGCCAGCAGCCCCCGGGGACAACGATACTATGGCTACACCTTC. Its protein product is CASSPRGQRYYGYTF.

This clone was seen a single time. The chain employs TRBV4-3 and TRBJ2-5; 11 bases line up with TRBD2. Losses at the gene ends were 3 bases for V and 2 bases for J; bases not matched to a gene: 8. The CDR3 is 17 residues long. Germline V CDR1 and CDR2: LGHNA, YSLEER. CDR3 nucleotide sequence: TGCGCCAGCAGCCAGAGGGTAGCGGGAGGGGATCAAGAGACCCAGTACTTC. This gives the protein CASSQRVAGGDQETQYF.

The V gene is TRBV5-1, the J gene TRBJ2-5, with 7 bases fitting TRBD2. CDR1 is SGHRS and CDR2 is YFSETQ in the germline V gene. The CDR3 sequence is 15 residues long. V lost 3 bases and J lost 2; bases outside the gene matches: 7. The DNA for the CDR3 is TGCGCCAGCAGCTCCGGGACTATGGGGCAAGAGACCCAGTACTTC. Its protein product is CASSSGTMGQETQYF.

There are a few counts of this clone. The chain combines TRBV18 with TRBJ1-6; D is uncertain. V lost 4 bases to trimming and J lost 6 bases, with 7 bases between them. Looked up from germline, CDR1 is KGHSH and CDR2 is LQKENI. The length of the CDR3 is 13 residues. Here the CDR3 DNA reads TGTGCCAGCTCACGGGAACCTAATTCACCCCTCCACTTT. It encodes CASSREPNSPLHF.

This clone was counted only a few times. The rearrangement joins TRBV30 to TRBJ1-3; no reliable D call. Trimming left V 0 bases short and J 0 bases short, with 3 bases between. This CDR3 contains 13 residues. Germline V gene sequence: CDR1 GTSNPN, CDR2 SVGIG (reference sequence). The CDR3 spells CAWSVTSGNTIYF. CDR3 in DNA: TGTGCCTGGAGTGTCACCTCTGGAAACACCATATATTTT.

The V call is TRBV5-1, the J call TRBJ1-4; TRBD1 agrees at 8 bases. There are 16 residues in the CDR3. The V gene's germline CDR1 is SGHRS and CDR2 YFSETQ. V lost 4 bases and J lost 5; bases outside the gene matches: 10. CDR3 in amino acids: CASSLVATGGNEKLFF. The DNA of the CDR3 is TGCGCCAGCAGCCTAGTTGCTACAGGGGGAAATGAAAAACTGTTTTTT.

The CDR3 here is CASSSRLAGEGRDTQYF. The CDR3 DNA is TGTGCCAGCAGCTCCAGACTAGCGGGAGAGGGCCGGGATACGCAGTATTTT. J is TRBJ2-3 and V is TRBV7-3, with TRBD2 identical over 12 bases. Trimming took 4 bases from V and 6 from J; bases not matched to a gene: 11. The CDR3 has 17 residues. Germline V CDR1 and CDR2: SGHTA, FQGTGA.

The J gene is TRBJ1-1, the V gene TRBV7-6; D may be TRBD1 (5 bases). CDR3 length equals 13 residues. V was cut by 4 bases and J by 8 bases, with 14 bases left in between. The germline gives CDR1 SGHVS, CDR2 FNYEAQ. This CDR3 reads CASSSTPTGEAFF. The CDR3 nucleotides are TGTGCCAGCAGCTCCACGCCCACAGGCGAAGCTTTCTTT. Using reference TRBV7-6 and TRBJ1-1 for the parts outside the CDR3, the full variable domain is GAGVSQSPRYKVTKRGQDVALRCDPISGHVSLYWYRQALGQGPEFLTYFNYEAQQDKSGLPNDRFSAERPEGSISTLTIQRTEQRDSAMYRCASSSTPTGEAFFGQGTRLTVV.

J is TRBJ2-1 and V is TRBV7-6; unclear D gene. Trimming stripped 5 bases from V and 10 bases from J, with 27 bases between. This CDR3 spans 17 amino acids. Germline V gene lookup returns CDR1 SGHVS and CDR2 FNYEAQ. The CDR3 protein is CASSPMVTDLSSEEQFF. The CDR3 nucleotides read TGTGCCAGCAGCCCGATGGTGACTGACCTTTCCTCAGAAGAGCAGTTCTTC.

The V and J genes are TRBV2 and TRBJ2-1; D gene unclear. This CDR3 is 12 amino acids long. Germline V gene lookup returns CDR1 SNHLY and CDR2 FYNNEI. Trimming stripped 7 bases from V and 0 bases from J, with 4 bases between. The CDR3 DNA reads TGTGCCAGCACAAACTCCTACAATGAGCAGTTCTTC. Protein sequence: CASTNSYNEQFF.

The CDR3 spells CASRKQGAQGGGYTF. CDR3 coding DNA: TGTGCCAGCAGAAAGCAAGGGGCCCAGGGCGGTGGCTACACCTTC. The chain employs TRBV27 and TRBJ1-2; D possibly corresponds to TRBD1 (5 bases). The V gene's germline CDR1 is MNHEY and CDR2 SMNVEV (reference sequence). The CDR3 has 15 amino acids. V was shortened by 6 bases and J by 7 bases, with 21 bases between the two germline ends.

The chain combines TRBV2 with TRBJ1-1; 8 nucleotides line up with TRBD1. The trim removed 6 bases at V and 1 base at J, leaving 7 bases unmatched. Germline V gene sequence: CDR1 SNHLY, CDR2 FYNNEI. This CDR3 has 15 amino acids. CDR3 in amino acids: CASSPRGQENTEAFF. CDR3 coding DNA: TGTGCCAGCAGCCCCCGGGGACAGGAGAACACTGAAGCTTTCTTT.

The chain recombines TRBV27 with TRBJ1-4; D is uncertain. The CDR3 is 15 amino acids. V gave up 1 base and J gave up 10 bases, with 16 bases separating them. Germline V gene lookup returns CDR1 MNHEY and CDR2 SMNVEV (reference sequence). The CDR3 coding sequence is TGTGCCAGCAGTTTATTGTCCCGGCCCGAAGGAAAACTGTTTTTT. Translating it yields CASSLLSRPEGKLFF.